This record looks at one T cell receptor beta chain sequence and its context. Measured with immunoSEQ multiplex PCR; TCRdb has only the in-frame clones, and not every one. Here the sample spans some 250,000 clones, around 88% being singletons. The data were taken from a study of cytomegalovirus exposure and HLA in healthy donors. The specimen was PBMCs. This clonotype originated in a young woman in good health and CMV-seropositive.

In nucleotides, the CDR3 is TGTGCCAGCACCCCTGGAGCTAGCGGGGGCGTATCCTACGAGCAGTACTTC. As protein: CASTPGASGGVSYEQYF. The chain joins TRBV7-2 to TRBJ2-7; 10 bases agree with TRBD2. There are 17 residues in the CDR3. Per the germline V gene, CDR1 is SGHTA and CDR2 is FQGNSA. The V and J ends lost 7 bases and 1 base, in that order; junction bases with no gene match: 13.